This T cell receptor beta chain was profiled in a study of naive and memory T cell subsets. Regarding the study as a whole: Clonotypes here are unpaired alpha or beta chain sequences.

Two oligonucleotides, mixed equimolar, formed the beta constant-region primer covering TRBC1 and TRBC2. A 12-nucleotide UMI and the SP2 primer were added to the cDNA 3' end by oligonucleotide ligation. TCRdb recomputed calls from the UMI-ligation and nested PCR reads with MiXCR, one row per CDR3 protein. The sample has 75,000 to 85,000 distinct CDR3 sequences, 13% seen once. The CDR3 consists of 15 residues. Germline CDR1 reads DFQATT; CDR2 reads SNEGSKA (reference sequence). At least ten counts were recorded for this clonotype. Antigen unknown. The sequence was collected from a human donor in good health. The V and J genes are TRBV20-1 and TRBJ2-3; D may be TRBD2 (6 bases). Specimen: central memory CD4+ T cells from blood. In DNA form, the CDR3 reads TGCAGCCCGAGGGCGGCTAGCGAAATTACAGATACGCAGTATTTT. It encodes CSPRAASEITDTQYF.